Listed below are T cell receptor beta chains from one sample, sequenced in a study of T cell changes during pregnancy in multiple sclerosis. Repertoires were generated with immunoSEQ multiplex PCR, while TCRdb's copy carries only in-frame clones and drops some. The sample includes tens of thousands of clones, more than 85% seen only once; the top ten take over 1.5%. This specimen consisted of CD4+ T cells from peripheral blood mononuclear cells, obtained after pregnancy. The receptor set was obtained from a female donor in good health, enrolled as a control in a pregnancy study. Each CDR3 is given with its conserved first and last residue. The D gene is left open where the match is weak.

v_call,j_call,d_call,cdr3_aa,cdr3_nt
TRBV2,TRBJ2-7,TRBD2,CASSARTSGDEQYF,TGTGCCAGCAGTGCCCGGACTAGCGGGGACGAGCAGTACTTC
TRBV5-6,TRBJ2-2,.,CASSLGPGYYTGELFF,TGTGCCAGCAGCTTGGGGCCAGGGTACTACACCGGGGAGCTGTTTTTT
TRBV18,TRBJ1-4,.,CASSPPAGKGVKLFF,TGTGCCAGCTCACCACCGGCAGGGAAGGGTGTAAAACTGTTTTTT
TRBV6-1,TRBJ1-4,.,CASSEIRRADEKLFF,TGTGCCAGCAGTGAAATACGCAGGGCTGATGAAAAACTGTTTTTT
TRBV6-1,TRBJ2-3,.,CASSRTASTDTQYF,TGTGCCAGCAGCCGGACAGCTAGCACAGATACGCAGTATTTT
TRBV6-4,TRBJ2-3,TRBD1,CASSATGGTDTQYF,TGTGCCAGCAGTGCGACAGGGGGCACAGATACGCAGTATTTT
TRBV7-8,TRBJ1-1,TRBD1,CASSPRTGRLEAFF,TGTGCCAGCAGCCCCCGGACAGGGCGGTTAGAAGCTTTCTTT
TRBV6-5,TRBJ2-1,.,CASSYSVGANNEQFF,TGTGCCAGCAGTTACTCGGTGGGAGCCAACAATGAGCAGTTCTTC
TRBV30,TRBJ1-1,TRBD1,CAWSRGSGTTEAFF,TGTGCCTGGAGCAGGGGGTCGGGAACCACTGAAGCTTTCTTT
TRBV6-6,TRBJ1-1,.,CASSQGGWTEAFF,TGTGCCAGCAGTCAGGGAGGTTGGACTGAAGCTTTCTTT
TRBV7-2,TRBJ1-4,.,CASSEQGRRKLFF,TGTGCCAGCAGCGAGCAGGGTAGGAGAAAACTGTTTTTT
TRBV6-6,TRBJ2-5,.,CASTPLEQLETQYF,TGTGCCAGCACCCCGCTTGAGCAACTGGAGACCCAGTACTTC
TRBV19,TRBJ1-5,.,CASSGPGGRYSNQPQHF,TGTGCCAGTAGCGGGCCGGGGGGCAGGTATAGCAATCAGCCCCAGCATTTT
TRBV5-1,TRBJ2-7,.,CASSSGVGTSYEQYF,TGCGCCAGCAGCTCGGGGGTTGGCACCTCCTACGAGCAGTACTTC
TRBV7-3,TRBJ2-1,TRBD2,CASSSSGSTYNEQFF,TGTGCCAGCAGCTCTAGCGGGAGTACCTACAATGAGCAGTTCTTC
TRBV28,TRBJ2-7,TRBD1,CASQGASGLSEQYF,TGTGCCAGCCAGGGGGCGTCTGGCCTTTCCGAGCAGTACTTC
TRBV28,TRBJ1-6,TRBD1,CASGTPRTGVAYNSPLHF,TGTGCCAGCGGGACCCCCAGGACAGGGGTTGCCTATAATTCACCCCTCCACTTT
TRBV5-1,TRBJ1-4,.,CASSLEFEGYFNEKLFF,TGCGCCAGCAGCTTGGAGTTCGAGGGTTACTTTAATGAAAAACTGTTTTTT
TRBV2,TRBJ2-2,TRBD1,CASSGQGSGELFF,TGTGCCAGCAGTGGACAGGGGTCCGGGGAGCTGTTTTTT
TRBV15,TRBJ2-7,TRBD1,CATSREQGAYEQYF,TGTGCCACCAGCAGAGAACAGGGGGCCTACGAGCAGTACTTC
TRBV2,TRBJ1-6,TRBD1,CASKRDRSNSPLHF,TGTGCCAGCAAGCGGGACAGGAGCAATTCACCCCTCCACTTT
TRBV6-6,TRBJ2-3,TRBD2,CAGAGGTADTQYF,TGTGCCGGGGCGGGGGGGACCGCAGATACGCAGTATTTT